This T cell receptor beta chain stems from a study of graft-versus-host responses after intestinal transplantation. Findings of the study overall: Allograft graft-versus-host to host-versus-graft clonal ratios ran high in patients with graft-donor T cell macrochimerism.

Remarks on this clone: Its antigen is not known.

CDR3 length: 19 residues. Germline CDR1 is WSHSY and CDR2 is SAAADI. V was clipped by 8 bases and J by 1 base; unmatched bases: 22. Using immunoSEQ multiplex PCR, the repertoire was profiled, and TCRdb retains in-frame clones only, with some absent. The table includes 85,000 to 95,000 clones, just over 90% detected once. V and J are TRBV10-2 and TRBJ2-5, with 7 positions matching TRBD2. This receptor was obtained from a human donor who received an intestinal transplant. Sequenced here: unstimulated CD8+ T cells sorted from spleen or lymph node cells, sampled before intestinal transplant. DNA of the CDR3: TGCGCCAGCTCCTACAAGGGGTTTGGAACGACTAGCCCCCAAGAGACCCAGTACTTC. This translates into CASSYKGFGTTSPQETQYF.